What follows describes a single TCR beta chain. The target of this receptor is not known. Base qualities are not recorded, but no much larger clone differs from it by a single base. Libraries were made using the immunoSEQ multiplex PCR assay. Processing in the source paper ran as follows. A statistical classification framework was developed to diagnose cytomegalovirus status using the catalog of TCR beta chain sequences. TCRdb re-hosts the immuneACCESS table, in-frame sequences only. Its copies lack some clones; in the studies checked, an unresolved V gene accounts for under half of them, and the cause for the rest is not known. D and trimming were read from the DNA, whereas the V and J calls and clone size are those reported in that table. The sample table shows around 95,000 clones, and 75% to 90% are seen once. More than 20% of the sample lies in the top ten. This sample is part of a study of cytomegalovirus exposure and HLA in healthy donors (dated by TCRdb to about 2017). At the level of the whole study: The 700 or so repertoires of the first cohort and the 110 or so validation repertoires were produced on the same platform, according to a later analysis. The aim of the study was to test whether cataloging public T cell receptors could identify signatures of past pathogen exposure. In addition to the first cohort of 666 subjects, a separate validation cohort of under 150 different subjects was used. The study combined high-throughput TCR immunosequencing, statistical association of individual TCRs with disease status, and machine learning to predict cytomegalovirus infection status.

Study-wide findings and limitations: The study listed approximately 160 TCR beta chains as associated with cytomegalovirus. In both the original and validation cohorts, the classifier was reported to diagnose cytomegalovirus status with high specificity and sensitivity. The validation cohort had no HLA typing available for a later analysis, so co-occurrence within that cohort was assessed over all 120 or so repertoires. The authors suggested that the approach could potentially be extended to other disease states and immunological phenotypes. A few of the identified cytomegalovirus-associated TCR beta chains were confirmed in vitro to be specific for cytomegalovirus antigens. A later analysis found that TCRs clustered in the first cohort also tended to co-occur in the approximately 120 validation repertoires, with 94% of cluster scores above 0. Most TCR sequences were seen in very few donors, while some public TCRs were found in many individuals.

From a lookup of the germline V gene, CDR1 and CDR2 are SGHNT and YENEEA. Trimming takes 3 bases off V and 8 bases off J; junction bases not matched to a gene: 1. CDR3 length: 13 amino acids, cysteine to phenylalanine. Only the CDR3 part of the read is kept: 39 bases, read in frame from the first base. The donors belonged to the validation cohort of approximately 130 subjects, which was separate from the roughly 700-subject first cohort. The chain joins TRBV11-3 to TRBJ2-1; 10 bases in the junction line up with TRBD1. The sequenced sample consisted of PBMCs. The source is a man aged 18 to 29 in good health and CMV-seropositive. The nucleotides are TGTGCCAGCAGCTTGGGGACAGGGGATGAGCAGTTCTTC. This yields the protein CASSLGTGDEQFF.